This TCR beta chain was obtained from a study of cytomegalovirus exposure and HLA in healthy donors. Study-level findings and limits: TCR beta V- and J-gene trimming, according to a later analysis, was linked to a missense DCLRE1C variant. At a 0.05 false discovery rate, a later analysis found some 18,000 TCR beta sequences to be associated with HLA alleles.

Every donor was a healthy person donating bone marrow. Vbeta (60) and Jbeta (13) primers were used in the PCR. Only in-frame clones appear in the TCRdb table, and some are missing; sequencing was by immunoSEQ multiplex PCR. This sample's table reports some 75,000 clones. For this clone: What it binds is not known.

CDR1 and CDR2 (germline): GTSNPN, SVGIG (reference sequence). The CDR3 contains 16 residues. The V gene end was trimmed by 3 bases and the J gene end by 5 bases; junction bases not matched to a gene: 13. The chain has TRBV30 and TRBJ2-5; 9 positions agree with TRBD1. The clonotype originates from a boy between 10 and 17 years old in good health and CMV-seronegative. The sequencing sample was made of PBMCs. CDR3 loop: CAWRPSYRGLWETQYF. CDR3 DNA: TGTGCCTGGAGGCCTTCTTACAGGGGGCTCTGGGAGACCCAGTACTTC.